This T cell receptor (beta chain) was profiled in a study of T cell changes during pregnancy in multiple sclerosis. The CDR3 is 15 amino acids. V shed 2 bases and J 8 bases; nucleotides not matched to a gene: 4. Germline loops: CDR1 MNHNS, CDR2 SASEGT. The table came from immunoSEQ multiplex PCR; TCRdb's copy has only in-frame clones and leaves some out. The data hold more than 10,000 clones, with about 87% observed a single time. This specimen consisted of CD8+ T cells from peripheral blood mononuclear cells, obtained in the second trimester of pregnancy. This chain uses TRBV6-1 with TRBJ2-1, with 12 bases aligning to TRBD2. This clonotype was sampled from a female donor in good health, enrolled as a control in a pregnancy study. The CDR3 DNA reads as TGTGCCAGCAGTGAATCTAGCGGGGGGGCCTATGAGCAGTTCTTC. Translating gives CASSESSGGAYEQFF.